This T cell receptor beta chain was captured in a study of technical replicates of blood from several donors. Clones were read by immunoSEQ multiplex PCR, and TCRdb kept only the in-frame ones, dropping some. The sample carries 70,000 to 85,000 clones, almost 98% recorded once. V lost 3 bases and J 4 bases, leaving 18 bases between the germline ends. The CDR3 totals 16 residues. Germline CDR1 reads KGHSH; CDR2 reads LQKENI. The receptor was derived from a human donor in good health. This chain links TRBV18 with TRBJ1-2; D not resolved. Sequencing was carried out using T cells isolated from PBMCs. The CDR3 loop is CASSPMRVSGAYGYTF. CDR3 coding DNA: TGTGCCAGCTCACCGATGCGGGTCAGCGGTGCCTATGGCTACACCTTC. The variable domain in full, completed from reference TRBV18 and TRBJ1-2, reads NAGVMQNPRHLVRRRGQEARLRCSPMKGHSHVYWYRQLPEEGLKFMVYLQKENIIDESGMPKERFSAEFPKEGPSILRIQQVVRGDSAAYFCASSPMRVSGAYGYTFGSGTRLTVV.